What follows are 9 T cell receptor beta chains derived from one specimen sequenced in a study of CD8 T cells in ankylosing spondylitis. Their target antigens are unknown. TCRdb re-analysed the 5' RACE reads in MiXCR, keeping a single row per CDR3 protein. The table has fewer than 550,000 distinct CDR3 sequences, approximately 5.3% seen once. Study results and caveats: A TCR beta motif of eight or nine highly homologous variants seemed to mark ankylosing spondylitis blood.

The sequencing input was blood, either unsorted or a sorted T cell fraction (not recorded which). The receptors stem from a male donor with ankylosing spondylitis.

This clonotype has at least ten counts. The chain joins TRBV12-3 or TRBV12-4 to TRBJ2-2; unclear D gene. The CDR3 extends over 14 amino acids. V dropped 2 bases and J dropped 1 base, with 5 bases sitting between them. Written as DNA, the CDR3 is TGTGCCAGCAGTTTAATGCGGAACACCGGGGAGCTGTTTTTT. This translates into CASSLMRNTGELFF.

This clonotype was detected many times. V gene TRBV29-1 combines with J gene TRBJ1-1; D uncertain. The CDR3 sequence is 14 residues long. The germline V gene encodes CDR1 SQVTM and CDR2 ANQGSEA. The V end was cut by 4 bases, the J end by 3 bases, with 15 bases between. CDR3 bases: TGCAGCGTTGTTCATTTAGTGTGGGACACTGAAGCTTTCTTT. It yields the protein CSVVHLVWDTEAFF.

The sample holds many counts of this clonotype. V usage is TRBV7-2 and J usage is TRBJ2-4, with TRBD1 identical over 7 bases. The CDR3 consists of 14 residues. CDR1 is SGHTA and CDR2 is FQGNSA in the germline V gene. The V segment lost 4 bases and the J segment 0 bases; nucleotides outside the gene matches: 0. CDR3 loop: CASSWTGAKNIQYF. The CDR3 DNA sequence: TGTGCCAGCAGCTGGACAGGAGCCAAAAACATTCAGTACTTC.

This clonotype was found many times. The CDR3 DNA reads as TGCAGTGCTAGAAGGACAGGGGATCTAGATACGCAGTATTTT. It translates to CSARRTGDLDTQYF. The V gene is TRBV20-1, the J gene TRBJ2-3; 9 bases are shared with TRBD1. Germline CDR1 and CDR2: DFQATT and SNEGSKA (reference sequence). V lost 2 bases and J lost 5; bases outside the gene matches: 5. The CDR3 is made up of 14 amino acids.

This clonotype was recorded at least ten times. The rearrangement links TRBV4-3 to TRBJ2-5, with D unresolved. Trimming left V 0 bases short and J 1 base short, with 6 bases between. There are 14 residues in the CDR3. CDR1 and CDR2 from the germline V gene are LGHNA and YSLEER. CDR3 nucleotides: TGCGCCAGCAGCCAAGATCCTGGCCAAGAGACCCAGTACTTC. It codes for CASSQDPGQETQYF.

This clonotype was found many times. The gene calls are TRBV10-3 and TRBJ1-5; 7 bases match TRBD1. Germline-derived CDR1 and CDR2 are ENHRY and SYGVKD. The CDR3 sequence is 13 residues long. V lost 10 bases and J lost 5; bases outside the gene matches: 8. The CDR3: CASAGTEDQPQHF. The DNA of the CDR3 is TGTGCCAGCGCCGGGACAGAAGATCAGCCCCAGCATTTT.

In this sample, this clonotype turned up many times. The genes are TRBV20-1 and TRBJ2-2; D uncertain. CDR3 length: 13 residues. The V and J ends lost 6 bases and 1 base respectively, with 9 bases between them. Germline loops: CDR1 DFQATT, CDR2 SNEGSKA (reference sequence). The CDR3 reads CSANGLNTGELFF. The CDR3 nucleotides read TGCAGTGCAAACGGATTGAACACCGGGGAGCTGTTTTTT.

The chain carries TRBV20-1 and TRBJ2-6; no firm D call. This CDR3 is built from 14 residues. The V gene lost 2 bases and the J gene lost 1 base, with 6 bases spanning the gap. Germline CDR1 reads DFQATT; CDR2 reads SNEGSKA (reference sequence). CDR3 in DNA: TGCAGTGCTAGAAGGTTTTCTGGGGCCAACGTCCTGACTTTC. Protein: CSARRFSGANVLTF.

This clonotype was seen a handful of times. The rearrangement uses TRBV5-5 and TRBJ2-3; the D gene is possibly TRBD1 (6 bases). V dropped 4 bases and J dropped 2 bases, with 20 bases sitting between them. In germline, CDR1 is SGHKS, CDR2 YYEKEE (reference sequence). This CDR3 region has 17 residues. The DNA of the CDR3 is TGTGCCAGCAGCCCTGGGGACAAACCACGGGACACAGATACGCAGTATTTT. It yields the protein CASSPGDKPRDTDTQYF.